This T cell receptor beta chain was captured in a study of shared clonotypes between healthy human individuals. Study observations and caveats: The expectation was that sequencing depth would affect clonotype sharing among donors. Some naive CD4 clonotypes, about 5.5%, turned up in common across several donors.

Sequencing used immunoSEQ multiplex PCR; TCRdb keeps in-frame clones, though not all of them. In the table there are approximately 100,000 clones, roughly two thirds of which are singletons. The CDR3 extends over 17 amino acids. The V gene's germline CDR1 is SEHNR and CDR2 FQNEAQ (reference sequence). Trimming took 4 bases from V and 0 from J; bases not matched to a gene: 3. Notes on this clone: Antigen unknown. Other DNA sequences from this sample encode an identical CDR3 as well.

The chain recombines TRBV7-9 with TRBJ2-1; TRBD2 aligns across 13 bases. Sequenced sample: memory CD8+ T cells sorted from blood. As to subset: CD45RO+ cells pooled with CCR7-negative TemRA cells. The sequence was collected from a man aged 30 to 39 in good health. The CDR3 loop reads CASSSGLAGSSYNEQFF. DNA for the CDR3: TGTGCCAGCAGCTCGGGACTAGCGGGAAGCTCCTACAATGAGCAGTTCTTC.